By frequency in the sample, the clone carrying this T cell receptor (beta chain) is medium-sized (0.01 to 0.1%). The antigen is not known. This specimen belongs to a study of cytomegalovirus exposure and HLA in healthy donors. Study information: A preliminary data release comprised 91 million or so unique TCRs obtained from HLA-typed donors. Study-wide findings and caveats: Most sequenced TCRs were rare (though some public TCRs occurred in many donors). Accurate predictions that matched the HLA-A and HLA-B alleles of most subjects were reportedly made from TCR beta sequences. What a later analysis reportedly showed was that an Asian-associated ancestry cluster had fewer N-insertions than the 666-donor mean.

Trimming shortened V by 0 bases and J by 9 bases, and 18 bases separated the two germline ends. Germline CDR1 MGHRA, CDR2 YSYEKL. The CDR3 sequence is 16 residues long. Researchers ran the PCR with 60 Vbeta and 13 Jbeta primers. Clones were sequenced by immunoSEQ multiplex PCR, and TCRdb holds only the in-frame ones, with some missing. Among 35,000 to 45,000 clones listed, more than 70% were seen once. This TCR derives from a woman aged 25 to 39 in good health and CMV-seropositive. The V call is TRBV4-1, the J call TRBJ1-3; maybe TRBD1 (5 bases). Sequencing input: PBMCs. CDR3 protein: CASSQDAGTSGRTIYF. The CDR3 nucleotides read TGCGCCAGCAGCCAAGATGCGGGGACTTCAGGACGCACCATATATTTT.